These 14 T cell receptor beta chains came from one sample sequenced in a study of molecular identifiers for immune sequencing clone quantification. A single record per CDR3 protein comes from TCRdb applying MiXCR to the PCR reads. The table shows some 580,000 distinct CDR3 sequences, with approximately 24% occurring only once. The material sequenced was naive CD8+ T cells from blood, with Jurkat cell RNA spiked in. Subset denoted: FACS-sorted CD8+CD4-CCR7+CD45RA+ naive T cells. These receptors came from a human donor in good health. Some libraries in this study had Jurkat cell RNA spiked in.

This clonotype showed up just a few times. This chain uses TRBV6-5 with TRBJ2-7, with D possibly TRBD1 on 5 matching bases. Trimming removed 0 bases at V and 7 bases at J, with 10 bases between. The CDR3 loop spans 13 amino acids. Germline V lookup: CDR1 MNHEY, CDR2 SVGAGI. The CDR3 here is CASSYSAGLEQYF. As DNA, the CDR3 is TGTGCCAGCAGTTACTCCGCAGGGCTTGAGCAGTACTTC.

This clonotype was observed a few times. This chain links TRBV15 with TRBJ2-5; D might be TRBD1 or TRBD2, each matching 5 bases. The CDR3 runs to 15 residues. The V gene lost 0 bases and the J gene lost 5 bases, with 13 bases spanning the gap. Looked up from germline, CDR1 is LNHNV and CDR2 is YYDKDF (reference sequence). This CDR3 reads CATSRDLARGETQYF. The CDR3 region has the DNA TGTGCCACCAGCAGAGATTTGGCCCGGGGCGAGACCCAGTACTTC.

This clonotype appeared many times. V and J are TRBV13 and TRBJ2-3, with unresolved D. CDR1 PRHDT and CDR2 FYEKMQ come from the germline V gene (reference sequence). V shed 2 bases and J shed 5 bases, with 2 bases lying between them. CDR3 length: 11 amino acids. CDR3 sequence (DNA): TGTGCCAGCAGCTTACAAGATACGCAGTATTTT. Its translation: CASSLQDTQYF.

The genes are TRBV12-5 and TRBJ1-1; 7 bases map to TRBD1. With V trimmed by 4 bases and J by 4 bases, 18 bases remained unmatched. This CDR3 is 18 amino acids long. Germline assignment: CDR1 LGHNT and CDR2 FRNRAP. CDR3 nucleotide sequence: TGTGCTAGTGGTTCCCATTTGGGGGACAGTTTTCGGGGCACTGAAGCTTTCTTT. Its protein product is CASGSHLGDSFRGTEAFF.

This clonotype was seen at least ten times. This sequence joins TRBV9 and TRBJ2-7, with D perhaps TRBD2 (5 bases). The CDR3 has 14 residues. CDR1 is SGDLS, CDR2 YYNGEE, per germline. V was shortened by 0 bases and J by 0 bases, with 7 bases between the two germline ends. The CDR3 sequence is CASSVGLASYEQYF. Here the CDR3 DNA reads TGTGCCAGCAGCGTAGGTCTAGCCTCCTACGAGCAGTACTTC. The variable domain in full, with the rest retrieved from reference TRBV9 and TRBJ2-7, is DSGVTQTPKHLITATGQRVTLRCSPRSGDLSVYWYQQSLDQGLQFLIQYYNGEERAKGNILERFSAQQFPDLHSELNLSSLELGDSALYFCASSVGLASYEQYFGPGTRLTVT.

The table lists this clonotype with many counts. This chain joins TRBV20-1 and TRBJ2-7, with TRBD2 matching over 8 bases. Germline CDR1 is DFQATT and CDR2 is SNEGSKA (reference sequence). V lost 7 bases, J lost 10 bases, and 15 bases stayed unmatched. The CDR3 runs 13 residues. The CDR3 loop reads CSGAPGGLPGQYF. CDR3 nucleotide sequence: TGCAGTGGAGCCCCGGGAGGGCTCCCCGGACAGTACTTC.

In the case of this clonotype: This could be a read error, since a much larger clone is one nucleotide away. The CDR3 carries no conserved terminal phenylalanine or tryptophan, so it likely arises from a read error. V is TRBV27 and J is TRBJ2-3; the D is unclear. Trimming pared 0 bases from V and 0 bases from J, leaving 7 bases between. The CDR3 totals 15 residues. Germline CDR1 MNHEY, CDR2 SMNVEV (reference sequence). The CDR3 protein is CASSLSPTSTDTQYL. The CDR3 DNA reads as TGTGCCAGCAGTTTATCCCCTACAAGCACAGATACGCAGTATCTT.

The chain combines TRBV7-6 with TRBJ1-1; 7 positions agree with TRBD1. Unmatched junction bases numbered 17, after V lost 0 bases and J lost 1 base. The CDR3 has 20 amino acids. Germline values: CDR1 SGHVS, CDR2 FNYEAQ. The CDR3 region has the DNA TGTGCCAGCAGCTTAGCAATAGAGGCGGGACAGAGACTACCGAACACTGAAGCTTTCTTT. Translated: CASSLAIEAGQRLPNTEAFF.

This chain joins TRBV3-1 and TRBJ2-4; D possibly matches TRBD1 or TRBD2 (7 bases each). The CDR3 spans 18 residues. Germline CDR1 reads LGHDT; CDR2 reads YNNKEL (reference sequence). Trimming stripped 4 bases from V and 0 bases from J, with 19 bases between. The CDR3 reads CASSPFQTGRVAKNIQYF. The CDR3 DNA follows: TGTGCCAGCAGCCCCTTCCAGACAGGGAGGGTAGCCAAAAACATTCAGTACTTC. The full variable domain, its missing parts supplied by reference TRBV3-1 and TRBJ2-4, is DTAVSQTPKYLVTQMGNDKSIKCEQNLGHDTMYWYKQDSKKFLKIMFSYNNKELIINETVPNRFSPKSPDKAHLNLHINSLELGDSAVYFCASSPFQTGRVAKNIQYFGAGTRLSVL.

This clonotype was recorded a few times. The chain is built from TRBV5-4 and TRBJ2-5; 7 bases map to TRBD2. CDR1 is SGHNT, CDR2 YYREEE, per germline (reference sequence). Trimming cost V 4 bases and J 0 bases; bases outside gene matches: 3. This CDR3 comprises 14 residues. The CDR3 DNA sequence: TGTGCCAGCAGCGGGGGGAGGGACCAAGAGACCCAGTACTTC. It is translated as CASSGGRDQETQYF.

Regarding this clonotype: Just one base apart from a much larger clone, this may be a read error. The gene calls are TRBV13 and TRBJ2-4; D is unresolved. In germline, CDR1 is PRHDT, CDR2 FYEKMQ (reference sequence). The CDR3 has 13 amino acids. The CDR3 nucleotides read TGTGCCGGCAGCTTGTCTGCCAAAAACATTCAGTACTTC. Protein product: CAGSLSAKNIQYF. Drawing the rest from reference TRBV13 and TRBJ2-4, the complete variable domain is AAGVIQSPRHLIKEKRETATLKCYPIPRHDTVYWYQQGPGQDPQFLISFYEKMQSDKGSIPDRFSAQQFSDYHSELNMSSLELGDSALYFCAGSLSAKNIQYFGAGTRLSVL.

This clonotype was seen a few times. The gene calls are TRBV9 and TRBJ2-2; 7 positions agree with TRBD1. J lost 3 bases, V lost 4 bases, and 6 bases had no gene match. The CDR3 runs 15 residues. Germline-derived CDR1 and CDR2 are SGDLS and YYNGEE. The CDR3 region is CASSLRDSYTGELFF. CDR3 in DNA: TGTGCCAGCAGCTTGAGGGACAGTTACACCGGGGAGCTGTTTTTT.

The chain employs TRBV7-9 and TRBJ2-2; D not certain. V was clipped by 4 bases and J by 0 bases, with 6 bases between them. This CDR3 is 14 amino acids long. Per germline, CDR1 SEHNR and CDR2 FQNEAQ (reference sequence). CDR3: CASSSYANTGELFF. CDR3 nucleotide sequence: TGTGCCAGCAGCTCGTACGCGAACACCGGGGAGCTGTTTTTT.

This sequence joins TRBV9 and TRBJ2-2, with 7 bases aligning to TRBD1. Germline V CDR1 and CDR2: SGDLS, YYNGEE. The CDR3 sequence is 15 residues long. V dropped 3 bases and J dropped 5; count of bases not matched to a gene: 7. This chain's CDR3 is CASSEWDSRTGELFF. The DNA for the CDR3 is TGTGCCAGCAGCGAATGGGACAGCAGAACCGGGGAGCTGTTTTTT.